The 13 T cell receptor beta chains in this list originate from one sample, sequenced in a study of shared clonotypes between healthy human individuals. The table came from immunoSEQ multiplex PCR; TCRdb's copy has only in-frame clones and leaves some out. The sample includes about 2.4 million clones, approximately 93% of them seen just once. The sequencing input was naive CD4+ T cells from PBMCs. Subset: CD45RA+ positively selected. The source of these receptors is a man aged 18-30 years in good health. Some clones in this sample may be carry-over from other donors' samples.

This clone is a singleton in its sample. The chain uses TRBV5-1 and TRBJ2-2; 10 bases line up with TRBD2. V shed 1 base, J shed 7 bases, and the junction held 7 bases outside the gene matches. The CDR3 sequence is 16 residues long. CDR1 is SGHRS and CDR2 is YFSETQ in the germline V gene. Here the CDR3 reads CASSLTASGRIGELFF. As DNA, the CDR3 is TGCGCCAGCAGCTTGACGGCTAGCGGGAGAATCGGGGAGCTGTTTTTT. The entire variable domain, with the rest obtained from reference TRBV5-1 and TRBJ2-2, is as follows: KAGVTQTPRYLIKTRGQQVTLSCSPISGHRSVSWYQQTPGQGLQFLFEYFSETQRNKGNFPGRFSGRQFSNSRSEMNVSTLELGDSALYLCASSLTASGRIGELFFGEGSRLTVL.

Comment on this clone: Different DNA sequences within this sample yield the same CDR3. The gene calls are TRBV18 and TRBJ1-6; TRBD1 is a possible D gene (6 bases). Germline CDR1 KGHSH, CDR2 LQKENI. This CDR3 is built from 15 residues. With 2 bases removed from V and 10 bases from J, the gap between germline ends came to 15 bases. This CDR3 reads CASSPSTGSNSPLHF. The DNA of the CDR3 is TGTGCCAGCTCACCATCGACAGGTAGTAACTCACCCCTCCACTTT. Full variable domain (rest looked up from reference TRBV18 and TRBJ1-6): NAGVMQNPRHLVRRRGQEARLRCSPMKGHSHVYWYRQLPEEGLKFMVYLQKENIIDESGMPKERFSAEFPKEGPSILRIQQVVRGDSAAYFCASSPSTGSNSPLHFGNGTRLTVT.

V usage is TRBV7-9 and J usage is TRBJ2-1, with a weak D call TRBD1 (6 bases). Germline values: CDR1 SEHNR, CDR2 FQNEAQ (reference sequence). The CDR3 totals 11 residues. Trimming stripped 5 bases from V and 8 bases from J, with 7 bases between. CDR3 protein: CASSQGYEQFF. CDR3 DNA: TGTGCCAGCAGCCAGGGGTATGAGCAGTTCTTC. The full variable domain, rest sourced from reference TRBV7-9 and TRBJ2-1, is DTGVSQNPRHKITKRGQNVTFRCDPISEHNRLYWYRQTLGQGPEFLTYFQNEAQLEKSRLLSDRFSAERPKGSFSTLEIQRTEQGDSAMYLCASSQGYEQFFGPGTRLTVL.

This chain links TRBV19 with TRBJ1-1; D gene ambiguous. V was shortened by 6 bases and J by 0 bases, with 17 bases between the two germline ends. This CDR3 is built from 16 residues. Germline V lookup: CDR1 LNHDA, CDR2 SQIVND (reference sequence). CDR3 sequence (DNA): TGTGCCAGTAGACCCGCCAGATCACTACTGAACACTGAAGCTTTCTTT. This codes for CASRPARSLLNTEAFF.

For this clone: Within the sample, other DNA sequences also encode this same CDR3. The chain employs TRBV29-1 and TRBJ1-1; D not certain. Germline assignment: CDR1 SQVTM and CDR2 ANQGSEA. The CDR3 consists of 11 residues. V was clipped by 1 base and J by 4 bases, with 4 bases between them. The CDR3 loop is CSVEGLTEAFF. The CDR3 nucleotides read TGCAGCGTTGAAGGTCTCACTGAAGCTTTCTTT. Together with reference TRBV29-1 and TRBJ1-1, the CDR3 gives the full variable domain: SAVISQKPSRDICQRGTSLTIQCQVDSQVTMMFWYRQQPGQSLTLIATANQGSEATYESGFVIDKFPISRPNLTFSTLTVSNMSPEDSSIYLCSVEGLTEAFFGQGTRLTVV.

The chain has TRBV7-3 and TRBJ2-2; unclear D gene. Germline V gene lookup returns CDR1 SGHTA and CDR2 FQGTGA. There are 14 residues in the CDR3. V lost 1 base and J lost 5, with 8 bases in between. The CDR3 DNA is TGTGCCAGCAGCTTAATCGGTATTACCGGGGAGCTGTTTTTT. Translation gives CASSLIGITGELFF.

The table lists this clone with a count of one. Other nucleotide sequences from this sample produce the same CDR3. The gene calls are TRBV5-1 and TRBJ1-1; unclear D gene. V lost 0 bases and J 0 bases, leaving 9 bases between the germline ends. The CDR3 is made up of 15 amino acids. Germline loops: CDR1 SGHRS, CDR2 YFSETQ. Here the CDR3 DNA reads TGCGCCAGCAGCTTGGCCGCGGGTTTGAACACTGAAGCTTTCTTT. Protein: CASSLAAGLNTEAFF.

The chain is built from TRBV18 and TRBJ1-2, with D uncertain. CDR1 KGHSH and CDR2 LQKENI come from the germline V gene. The CDR3 sequence is 13 residues long. Between the trimmed V and J ends, which lost 6 bases and 5 bases, there was a span of 13 bases. In nucleotides, the CDR3 is TGTGCCAGCTCGAGGCCGGAGGGTTATGGCTACACCTTC. Protein sequence: CASSRPEGYGYTF.

The chain has TRBV5-1 and TRBJ1-3; D may be TRBD1 (5 bases). The CDR3 contains 17 residues. Trimming removed 0 bases from V and 0 bases from J, with 13 bases in between. From germline, CDR1 is SGHRS and CDR2 YFSETQ. CDR3 coding DNA: TGCGCCAGCAGCTTGGGGGGGACGCTGCACTCTGGAAACACCATATATTTT. The encoded protein is CASSLGGTLHSGNTIYF. Looking up the rest from reference TRBV5-1 and TRBJ1-3 gives the full variable domain: KAGVTQTPRYLIKTRGQQVTLSCSPISGHRSVSWYQQTPGQGLQFLFEYFSETQRNKGNFPGRFSGRQFSNSRSEMNVSTLELGDSALYLCASSLGGTLHSGNTIYFGEGSWLTVV.

This clone was picked up one time. The rearrangement joins TRBV7-2 to TRBJ2-5; TRBD1 is a possible D gene (6 bases). Germline V gene sequence: CDR1 SGHTA, CDR2 FQGNSA. Trimming took off 4 bases at V and 7 bases at J, with 13 bases between the two ends. The CDR3 contains 13 residues. DNA for the CDR3: TGTGCCAGCAGCTCTGGGGGCCCGGGGACCCAGTACTTC. It codes for CASSSGGPGTQYF.

The CDR3 protein is CAIRRTSGSTNEQYF. DNA of the CDR3: TGTGCCATCAGACGGACTAGCGGGAGTACGAACGAGCAGTACTTC. The chain joins TRBV10-3 to TRBJ2-7; 13 bases fit TRBD2. V was clipped by 6 bases and J by 5 bases; unmatched bases: 7. This CDR3 spans 15 amino acids. CDR1 is ENHRY, CDR2 SYGVKD, per germline.

This clone has a single count. The gene calls are TRBV4-2 and TRBJ2-7; 7 positions match TRBD2. The V gene end was trimmed by 2 bases and the J gene end by 6 bases; junction bases not matched to a gene: 13. Germline lookup yields CDR1 LGHNA and CDR2 YNFKEQ. CDR3 length: 16 residues. CDR3 nucleotides: TGTGCCAGCAGCCAATCTACCCGGGAGGCCCCTCGCGAGCAGTACTTC. It encodes CASSQSTREAPREQYF.

This clone was recorded once. This chain connects TRBV2 to TRBJ2-3; 8 nucleotides match TRBD2. CDR3 size: 17 residues. V was pared by 3 bases and J by 7 bases, with 15 bases of the junction left unmatched. Germline CDR1 reads SNHLY; CDR2 reads FYNNEI. The CDR3 DNA reads as TGTGCCAGCAGTGACCCCGTGTGGAGCGGGAGTACGAATACGCAGTATTTT. Its protein is CASSDPVWSGSTNTQYF. The entire variable domain, with the rest obtained from reference TRBV2 and TRBJ2-3, is as follows: EPEVTQTPSHQVTQMGQEVILRCVPISNHLYFYWYRQILGQKVEFLVSFYNNEISEKSEIFDDQFSVERPDGSNFTLKIRSTKLEDSAMYFCASSDPVWSGSTNTQYFGPGTRLTVL.